The 17 T cell receptor beta chains given below trace back to one sample, sequenced in a study of cytomegalovirus exposure and HLA in healthy donors. TCRdb's table, derived via immunoSEQ multiplex PCR, lists solely in-frame clones and lacks some. The sample lists 100,000 to 150,000 clones; about 88% were seen once. The sample comprised PBMCs. Source of these receptors: a man between 25 and 39 years old in good health and CMV-seronegative.

This clone has more than one count but fewer than ten. The chain recombines TRBV6-5 with TRBJ2-3; 7 bases line up with TRBD1. The germline CDR1 and CDR2 sequences are MNHEY and SVGAGI. The V segment lost 3 bases and the J segment 3 bases; nucleotides outside the gene matches: 9. The CDR3 totals 16 residues. CDR3 nucleotides: TGTGCCAGCAGTTATCAGAGGGGGCTAAGGACAGATACGCAGTATTTT. Translating it yields CASSYQRGLRTDTQYF.

The rearrangement joins TRBV5-1 to TRBJ1-1; D unresolved. CDR3 length equals 14 residues. Per the germline V gene, CDR1 is SGHRS and CDR2 is YFSETQ. Trimming pared 4 bases from V and 11 bases from J, leaving 21 bases between. The CDR3 DNA follows: TGCGCCAGCAGCACGACCGACCGGGGTAGGGCGGCTTTCTTT. As protein: CASSTTDRGRAAFF. The entire variable domain, with the rest obtained from reference TRBV5-1 and TRBJ1-1, is as follows: KAGVTQTPRYLIKTRGQQVTLSCSPISGHRSVSWYQQTPGQGLQFLFEYFSETQRNKGNFPGRFSGRQFSNSRSEMNVSTLELGDSALYLCASSTTDRGRAAFFGQGTRLTVV.

This chain links TRBV5-3 with TRBJ1-5, with a tentative D call TRBD1 (5 bases). TRBV5-3 is an ORF; its function is uncertain. The V end lost 0 bases, the J end lost 0 bases, and 13 bases lay between the germline ends. The CDR3 spans 17 residues. The CDR3 here is CARSLVQGEYSNQPQHF. In nucleotides, the CDR3 is TGTGCCAGAAGCTTGGTTCAGGGTGAATATAGCAATCAGCCCCAGCATTTT.

The rearrangement uses TRBV7-2 and TRBJ1-1; D is perhaps TRBD1 (5 bases). This CDR3 is built from 15 residues. Trimming removed 5 bases from V and 1 base from J, with 14 bases in between. Looked up from germline, CDR1 is SGHTA and CDR2 is FQGNSA. The CDR3 DNA reads as TGTGCCAGCAGCCTGGGAGGGGTCAAGAACACTGAAGCTTTCTTT. Residues: CASSLGGVKNTEAFF.

The chain has TRBV5-1 and TRBJ2-7; TRBD2 matches 8 bases. The V segment lost 3 bases and the J segment 0 bases; nucleotides outside the gene matches: 5. Germline CDR1 SGHRS, CDR2 YFSETQ. The CDR3 totals 15 residues. DNA of the CDR3: TGCGCCAGCAGCTCCACTAGCGGAAGCTCCTACGAGCAGTACTTC. The encoded protein is CASSSTSGSSYEQYF.

The rearrangement uses TRBV19 and TRBJ1-5, with a tentative D call TRBD1 (6 bases). V dropped 3 bases and J dropped 6 bases, with 9 bases sitting between them. Looked up from germline, CDR1 is LNHDA and CDR2 is SQIVND (reference sequence). The CDR3 loop spans 13 amino acids. The CDR3 sequence: CASSMAGAQPQHF. The CDR3 nucleotides are TGTGCCAGTAGTATGGCGGGGGCTCAGCCCCAGCATTTT.

The rearrangement joins TRBV27 to TRBJ1-1, with D perhaps TRBD1 (6 bases). The V end lost 2 bases, the J end lost 4 bases, and 11 bases lay between the germline ends. The CDR3 runs to 14 residues. Germline V gene sequence: CDR1 MNHEY, CDR2 SMNVEV (reference sequence). The CDR3 DNA sequence: TGTGCCAGCAGTTTAAACAGGGCAAGCACTGAAGCTTTCTTT. Its protein product is CASSLNRASTEAFF.

The chain couples TRBV29-1 to TRBJ1-4; 7 nucleotides match TRBD1. CDR3 size: 11 residues. Germline V lookup: CDR1 SQVTM, CDR2 ANQGSEA. V shed 6 bases, J shed 6 bases, and the junction held 1 base outside the gene matches. The DNA for the CDR3 is TGCAGCGTCGACAGGGATGAAAAACTGTTTTTT. It is translated as CSVDRDEKLFF.

V is TRBV7-9 and J is TRBJ2-1, with D possibly being TRBD1 (6 bases). This CDR3 region has 16 residues. From germline, CDR1 is SEHNR and CDR2 FQNEAQ (reference sequence). V lost 2 bases and J 3 bases, leaving 14 bases between the germline ends. CDR3: CASSLYTGSFYNEQFF. The CDR3 nucleotides read TGTGCCAGCAGCTTATATACAGGGAGCTTCTACAATGAGCAGTTCTTC.

This chain joins TRBV7-9 and TRBJ2-7; 7 positions match TRBD2. After removal of 5 bases from V and 6 bases from J, the junction contained 10 bases not matched to a gene. Per germline, CDR1 SEHNR and CDR2 FQNEAQ (reference sequence). CDR3 size: 14 residues. The DNA of the CDR3 is TGTGCCAGCAGCGGCCCGGGACCGGGGGGCGAGCAGTACTTC. Translated: CASSGPGPGGEQYF. Full variable domain (remainder filled in from reference TRBV7-9 and TRBJ2-7): DTGVSQNPRHKITKRGQNVTFRCDPISEHNRLYWYRQTLGQGPEFLTYFQNEAQLEKSRLLSDRFSAERPKGSFSTLEIQRTEQGDSAMYLCASSGPGPGGEQYFGPGTRLTVT.

The rearrangement joins TRBV7-6 to TRBJ2-7; possible D gene TRBD2, 5 bases. The CDR3 has 11 amino acids. Looked up from germline, CDR1 is SGHVS and CDR2 is FNYEAQ. The germline V and J ends were trimmed by 5 bases and 6 bases, with 8 bases remaining between them. In DNA form, the CDR3 reads TGTGCCAGCAGCCAGGACTCCGAGCAGTACTTC. It encodes CASSQDSEQYF.

The CDR3 region has the DNA TGTGCCAGCAGCTCCCGCAGACTAGCGGGAGTTCCCGATACGCAGTATTTT. It encodes CASSSRRLAGVPDTQYF. The chain couples TRBV11-3 to TRBJ2-3; TRBD2 matches at 12 bases. Germline CDR1 is SGHNT and CDR2 is YENEEA. V shed 4 bases, J shed 6 bases, and the junction held 11 bases outside the gene matches. CDR3 length: 17 residues.

The chain joins TRBV10-3 to TRBJ2-1, with 8 bases aligning to TRBD2. V lost 10 bases and J lost 7; bases outside the gene matches: 12. The CDR3 has 14 residues. The germline V gene encodes CDR1 ENHRY and CDR2 SYGVKD. The CDR3 DNA reads TGTGCCACCGGGGGGCGGGAGGTAAGGAATGAGCAGTTCTTC. Its protein product is CATGGREVRNEQFF.

The gene calls are TRBV18 and TRBJ2-1; TRBD2 matches 9 bases. Germline trimming cut 3 bases from V and 0 bases from J; bases unmatched to any gene: 9. CDR1 is KGHSH and CDR2 is LQKENI in the germline V gene. The CDR3 is made up of 18 amino acids. CDR3 coding DNA: TGTGCCAGCTCACCTGTGGCGGGAGGGTCGAGCTCCTACAATGAGCAGTTCTTC. The encoded protein is CASSPVAGGSSSYNEQFF.

This clone was counted a single time. This chain connects TRBV2 to TRBJ1-6; 8 nucleotides line up with TRBD1. The CDR3 spans 15 residues. V lost 7 bases and J lost 6; bases outside the gene matches: 8. The germline V gene encodes CDR1 SNHLY and CDR2 FYNNEI. The CDR3 here is CASIPGTGINSPLHF. CDR3 nucleotides: TGTGCCAGCATACCCGGGACAGGAATTAATTCACCCCTCCACTTT.

The rearrangement uses TRBV2 and TRBJ2-6; D might be TRBD2 (6 bases). The V and J ends lost 7 bases and 2 bases respectively, with 9 bases between them. CDR1 SNHLY and CDR2 FYNNEI come from the germline V gene. The CDR3 is made up of 14 amino acids. The CDR3 spells CASTSGAGANVLTF. The CDR3 DNA sequence: TGTGCCAGCACCTCGGGAGCTGGGGCCAACGTCCTGACTTTC.

The chain couples TRBV9 to TRBJ1-5, with D hard to call. The CDR3 runs to 14 residues. V dropped 5 bases and J dropped 5 bases, with 14 bases sitting between them. Germline loops: CDR1 SGDLS, CDR2 YYNGEE. CDR3 coding DNA: TGTGCCAGCAGTACCAACGGTCAGGATCAGCCCCAGCATTTT. Its translation is CASSTNGQDQPQHF.